This is a list of T cell receptor beta chains from one sample in a study of synovial regulatory T cells in juvenile arthritis. Sequencing was performed with immunoSEQ multiplex PCR; in TCRdb, only in-frame clones are kept and a portion is missing. The sample table includes roughly 9,800 clones. What was sequenced was Treg cells from blood. These receptors were taken from a donor aged 2 to 35 with juvenile idiopathic arthritis. The CDR3 runs from the conserved cysteine through the conserved F or W. The order of the fields is V gene, J gene, CDR3 protein.

v_call: TRBV12-5; j_call: TRBJ1-2; cdr3_aa: CASGPPDNYGYTF
v_call: TRBV4-1; j_call: TRBJ2-3; cdr3_aa: CASSQEHPSNTQYF
v_call: TRBV12-5; j_call: TRBJ2-1; cdr3_aa: CASGLVGTGLNNEQFF
v_call: TRBV6-1; j_call: TRBJ1-3; cdr3_aa: CASKRNSGNTIYF
v_call: TRBV10-3; j_call: TRBJ1-2; cdr3_aa: CAISGGLLGYTF
v_call: TRBV6-1; j_call: TRBJ1-3; cdr3_aa: CASSEASNSGNTIYF
v_call: TRBV10-3; j_call: TRBJ2-2; cdr3_aa: CAISVDEELFF
v_call: TRBV10-3; j_call: TRBJ1-1; cdr3_aa: CAISETIDRELPMNTEAFF
v_call: TRBV5-6; j_call: TRBJ2-3; cdr3_aa: CASSLQGADTQYF
v_call: TRBV30; j_call: TRBJ1-4; cdr3_aa: CAWSLGGYEKLFF
v_call: TRBV5-1; j_call: TRBJ2-3; cdr3_aa: CASSLGLAGTDTQYF
v_call: TRBV10-3; j_call: TRBJ2-3; cdr3_aa: CAISRQGADTQYF
v_call: TRBV18; j_call: TRBJ2-5; cdr3_aa: CASSPPGTEETQYF
v_call: TRBV7-9; j_call: TRBJ1-6; cdr3_aa: CASRGINSPLHF
v_call: TRBV6-1; j_call: TRBJ2-1; cdr3_aa: CASSETLGLGDNEQFF
v_call: TRBV6-1; j_call: TRBJ2-7; cdr3_aa: CASSETDSSNSYEQYF
v_call: TRBV18; j_call: TRBJ1-3; cdr3_aa: CASSPPYSGNTIYF
v_call: TRBV6-1; j_call: TRBJ1-1; cdr3_aa: CASSEVRTEAFF
v_call: TRBV5-6; j_call: TRBJ2-1; cdr3_aa: CASRSMGFRSIYNEQFF
v_call: TRBV5-6; j_call: TRBJ2-1; cdr3_aa: CASSRYNEQFF
v_call: TRBV6-1; j_call: TRBJ1-2; cdr3_aa: CASSETGDYGYTF
v_call: TRBV27; j_call: TRBJ2-7; cdr3_aa: CASSPEGPILNYEQYF
v_call: TRBV4-1; j_call: TRBJ2-3; cdr3_aa: CASSQDGASGSTDTQYF
v_call: TRBV10-3; j_call: TRBJ2-1; cdr3_aa: CAISGLVNYNEQFF
v_call: TRBV5-6; j_call: TRBJ1-1; cdr3_aa: CASSLERSRAEAFF
v_call: TRBV4-1; j_call: TRBJ1-1; cdr3_aa: CASSQGLTGNTEAFF
v_call: TRBV4-1; j_call: TRBJ2-3; cdr3_aa: CASSFRTSGSTTDTQYF
v_call: TRBV19; j_call: TRBJ2-7; cdr3_aa: CASSPRLAGNYEQYF
v_call: TRBV19; j_call: TRBJ2-2; cdr3_aa: CASSIYRDFSGELFF
v_call: TRBV6-1; j_call: TRBJ1-1; cdr3_aa: CASRPLRDTEAFF
v_call: TRBV5-6; j_call: TRBJ2-3; cdr3_aa: CASSFLGNTQYF
v_call: TRBV5-6; j_call: TRBJ2-5; cdr3_aa: CASSLVLGIETQYF